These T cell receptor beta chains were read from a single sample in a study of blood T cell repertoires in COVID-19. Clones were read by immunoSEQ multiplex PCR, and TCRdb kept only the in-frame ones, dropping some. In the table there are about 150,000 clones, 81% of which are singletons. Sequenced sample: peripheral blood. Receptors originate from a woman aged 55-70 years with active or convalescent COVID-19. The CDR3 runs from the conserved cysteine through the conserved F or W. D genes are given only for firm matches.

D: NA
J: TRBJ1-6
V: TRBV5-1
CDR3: CASSPGRNSPLHF

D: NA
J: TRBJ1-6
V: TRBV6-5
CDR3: CASKTVNSPLHF

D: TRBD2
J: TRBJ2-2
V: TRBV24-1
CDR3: CATSSPAGGPPGELFF

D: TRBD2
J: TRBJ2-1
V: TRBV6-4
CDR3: CASSDSRALAGGNEQFF

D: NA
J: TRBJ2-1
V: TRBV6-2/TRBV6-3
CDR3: CASSYSSPPSRSYNEQFF

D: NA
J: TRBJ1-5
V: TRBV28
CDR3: CASSSPGAVQPQHF

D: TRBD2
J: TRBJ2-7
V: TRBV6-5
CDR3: CASGSGSQINF

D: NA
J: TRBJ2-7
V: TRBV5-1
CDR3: CASSLDVSPGEQYF

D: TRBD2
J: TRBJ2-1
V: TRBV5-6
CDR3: CASSSGLAGLNNEQFF

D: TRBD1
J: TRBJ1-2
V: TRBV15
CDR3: CATSIGQDYGYTF

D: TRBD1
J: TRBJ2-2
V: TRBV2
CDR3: CASRYDRGRAGELFF

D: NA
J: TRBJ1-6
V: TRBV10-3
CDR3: CAAKDSDNSPLHF

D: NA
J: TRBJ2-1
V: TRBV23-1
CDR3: CASGLRLPVLYEQFF

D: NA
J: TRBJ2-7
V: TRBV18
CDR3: CASSPAGSAYEQYF

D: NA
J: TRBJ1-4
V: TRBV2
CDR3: CASSDREGEEKLFF

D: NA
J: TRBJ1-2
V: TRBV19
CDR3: CASSASTAYGYTF

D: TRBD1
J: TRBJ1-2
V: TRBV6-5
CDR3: CASRLRQGTRGYTF

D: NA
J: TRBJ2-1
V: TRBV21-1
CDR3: CASSKGGELGRAYNEQFF

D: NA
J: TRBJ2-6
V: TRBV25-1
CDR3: CASSEGGRGDSGANVLTF

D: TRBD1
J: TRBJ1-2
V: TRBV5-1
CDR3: CASSLATQGAYGYTF

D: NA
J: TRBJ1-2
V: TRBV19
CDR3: CASSPRGGAYGYTF

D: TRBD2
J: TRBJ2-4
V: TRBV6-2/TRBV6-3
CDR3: CASSWAILAGSKNIQYF

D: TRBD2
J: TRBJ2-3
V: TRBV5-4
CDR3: CASSLGLAGSKDTQYF

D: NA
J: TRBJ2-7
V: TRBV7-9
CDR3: CASSSRMDRYEQYF

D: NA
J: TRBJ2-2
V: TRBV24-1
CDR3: CATSGYSLNTGELFF

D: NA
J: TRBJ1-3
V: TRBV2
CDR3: CASNVQDRASGNTIYF

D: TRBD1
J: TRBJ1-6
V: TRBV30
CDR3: CARSGTGDSPLHF

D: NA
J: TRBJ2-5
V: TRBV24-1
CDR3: CATSVKERVTETQYF

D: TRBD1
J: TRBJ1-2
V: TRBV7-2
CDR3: CASSLRQGFSGYTF

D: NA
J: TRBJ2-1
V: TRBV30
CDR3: CAWSVGDYLRNEQFF

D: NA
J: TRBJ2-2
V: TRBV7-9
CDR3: CASSPRGPNTGELFF

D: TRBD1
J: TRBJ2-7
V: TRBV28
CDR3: CASTAPGTGVYEQYF

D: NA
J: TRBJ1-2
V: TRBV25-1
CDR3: CASSEYGYGYTF

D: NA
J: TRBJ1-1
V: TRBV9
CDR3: CASSTLGARYYTEAFF

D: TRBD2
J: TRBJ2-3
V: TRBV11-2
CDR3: CASRTTGLASGWRPTQYF

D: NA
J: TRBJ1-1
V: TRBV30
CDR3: CAWSPQGVMNTEAFF

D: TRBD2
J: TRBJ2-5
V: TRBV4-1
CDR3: CASSLRLAGVLVGSGQETQYF

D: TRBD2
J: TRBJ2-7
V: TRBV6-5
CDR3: CASRTTSGGPYEQYF

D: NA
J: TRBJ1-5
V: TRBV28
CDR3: CASSFQRFQPQHF

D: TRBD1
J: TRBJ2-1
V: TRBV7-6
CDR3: CASSSQGAGEQFF

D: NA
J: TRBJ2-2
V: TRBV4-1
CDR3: CASSQERSGSNTGELFF

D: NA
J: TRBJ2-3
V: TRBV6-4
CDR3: CASSGETGTDTQYF

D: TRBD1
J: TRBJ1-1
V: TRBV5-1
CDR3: CASSSGTGNFNTEAFF

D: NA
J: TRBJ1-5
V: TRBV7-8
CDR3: CASSPSGGRPQHF

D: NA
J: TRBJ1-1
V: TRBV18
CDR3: CASSPPPRAEAFF

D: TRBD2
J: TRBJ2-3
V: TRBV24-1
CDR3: CATKETSGGTDTQYF

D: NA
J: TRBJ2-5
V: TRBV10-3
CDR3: CAISERSAPSQETQYF

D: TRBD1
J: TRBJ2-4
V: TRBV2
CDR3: CASGQGDAKNIQYF

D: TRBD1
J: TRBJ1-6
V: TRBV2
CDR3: CASSDLDRVGSPLHF

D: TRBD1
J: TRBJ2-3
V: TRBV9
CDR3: CASGRSTGGVTDTQYF

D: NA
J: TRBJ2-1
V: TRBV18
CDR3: CASSLRDTSYNEQFF

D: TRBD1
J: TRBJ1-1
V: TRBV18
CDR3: CASSLELGTGTEAFF

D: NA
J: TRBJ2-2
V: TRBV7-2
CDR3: CASSLALISTGELFF

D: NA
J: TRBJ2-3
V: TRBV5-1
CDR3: CASSPEGGHGDTQYF

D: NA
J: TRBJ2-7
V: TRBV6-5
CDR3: CASSTEREQYF